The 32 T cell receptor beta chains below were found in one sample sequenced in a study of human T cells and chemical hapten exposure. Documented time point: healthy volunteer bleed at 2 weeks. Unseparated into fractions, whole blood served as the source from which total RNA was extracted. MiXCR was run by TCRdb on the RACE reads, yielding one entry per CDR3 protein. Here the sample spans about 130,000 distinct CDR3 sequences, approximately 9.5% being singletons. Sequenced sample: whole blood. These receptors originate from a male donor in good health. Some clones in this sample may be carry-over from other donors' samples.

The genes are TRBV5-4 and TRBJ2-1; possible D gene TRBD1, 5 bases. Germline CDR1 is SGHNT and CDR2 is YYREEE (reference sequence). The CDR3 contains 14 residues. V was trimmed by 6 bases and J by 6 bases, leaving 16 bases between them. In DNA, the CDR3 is TGTGCCAGCAAAATTAAGGGGTTAGGCAATGAGCAGTTCTTC. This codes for CASKIKGLGNEQFF.

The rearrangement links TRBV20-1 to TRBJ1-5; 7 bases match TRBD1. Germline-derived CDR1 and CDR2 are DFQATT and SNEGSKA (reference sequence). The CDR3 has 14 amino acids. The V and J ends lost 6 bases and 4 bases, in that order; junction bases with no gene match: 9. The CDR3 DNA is TGCAGTGCCATCCAGGACAGGATTAATCAGCCCCAGCATTTT. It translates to CSAIQDRINQPQHF.

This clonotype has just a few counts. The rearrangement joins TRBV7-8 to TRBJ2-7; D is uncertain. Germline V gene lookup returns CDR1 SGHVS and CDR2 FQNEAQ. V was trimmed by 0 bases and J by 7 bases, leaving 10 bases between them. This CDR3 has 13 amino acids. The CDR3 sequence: CASSLATALEQYF. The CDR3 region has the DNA TGTGCCAGCAGCTTAGCTACTGCACTGGAGCAGTACTTC.

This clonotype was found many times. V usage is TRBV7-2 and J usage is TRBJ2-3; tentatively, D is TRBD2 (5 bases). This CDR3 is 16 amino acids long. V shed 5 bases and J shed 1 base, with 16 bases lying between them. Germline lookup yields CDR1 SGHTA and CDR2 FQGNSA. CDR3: CASSARTGFRTDTQYF. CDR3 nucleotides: TGTGCCAGCAGCGCGCGGACGGGATTCCGCACAGATACGCAGTATTTT.

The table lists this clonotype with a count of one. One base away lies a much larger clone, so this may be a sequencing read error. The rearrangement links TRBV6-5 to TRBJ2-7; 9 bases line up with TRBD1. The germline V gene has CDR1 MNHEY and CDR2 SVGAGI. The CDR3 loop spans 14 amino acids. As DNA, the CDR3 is TGTGCCAGCAGTACCGGGACAGGGACCTACGAGCAGTCCTTC. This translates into CASSTGTGTYEQSF.

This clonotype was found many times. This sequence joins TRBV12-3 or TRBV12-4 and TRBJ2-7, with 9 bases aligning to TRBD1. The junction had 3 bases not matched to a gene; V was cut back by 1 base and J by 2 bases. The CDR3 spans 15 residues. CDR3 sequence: CASSLGGQGPYEQYF. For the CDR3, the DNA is TGTGCCAGCAGTTTAGGGGGACAGGGCCCCTACGAGCAGTACTTC.

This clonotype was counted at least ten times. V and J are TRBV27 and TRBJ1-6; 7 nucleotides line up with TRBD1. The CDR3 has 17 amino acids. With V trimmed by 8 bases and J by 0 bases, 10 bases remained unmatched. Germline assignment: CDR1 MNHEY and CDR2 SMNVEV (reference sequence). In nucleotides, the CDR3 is TGTGCCAGCGCCGACAGGGCTTCGAGCTCCTATAATTCACCCCTCCACTTT. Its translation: CASADRASSSYNSPLHF.

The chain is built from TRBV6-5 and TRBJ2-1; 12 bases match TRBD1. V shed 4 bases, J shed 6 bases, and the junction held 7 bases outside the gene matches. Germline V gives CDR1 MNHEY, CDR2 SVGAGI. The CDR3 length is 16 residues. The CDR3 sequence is CASSSTGTGGRNEQFF. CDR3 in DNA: TGTGCCAGCAGTTCCACCGGGACAGGGGGCCGCAATGAGCAGTTCTTC.

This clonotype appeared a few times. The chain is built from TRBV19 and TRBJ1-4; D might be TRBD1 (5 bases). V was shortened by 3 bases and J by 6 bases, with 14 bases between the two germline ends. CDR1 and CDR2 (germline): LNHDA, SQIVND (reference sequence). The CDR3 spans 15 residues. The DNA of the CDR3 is TGTGCCAGTAGTATCCTGACGGGGGGGGATGAAAAACTGTTTTTT. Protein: CASSILTGGDEKLFF. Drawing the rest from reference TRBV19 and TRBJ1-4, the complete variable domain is DGGITQSPKYLFRKEGQNVTLSCEQNLNHDAMYWYRQDPGQGLRLIYYSQIVNDFQKGDIAEGYSVSREKKESFPLTVTSAQKNPTAFYLCASSILTGGDEKLFFGSGTQLSVL.

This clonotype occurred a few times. The CDR3 reads CSNGKTTYGYTF. In DNA, the CDR3 is TGCAGTAACGGCAAAACCACCTATGGCTACACCTTC. The rearrangement uses TRBV20-1 and TRBJ1-2; D unclear. V was trimmed by 8 bases and J by 4 bases, leaving 14 bases between them. CDR1 is DFQATT and CDR2 is SNEGSKA in the germline V gene (reference sequence). This CDR3 spans 12 amino acids.

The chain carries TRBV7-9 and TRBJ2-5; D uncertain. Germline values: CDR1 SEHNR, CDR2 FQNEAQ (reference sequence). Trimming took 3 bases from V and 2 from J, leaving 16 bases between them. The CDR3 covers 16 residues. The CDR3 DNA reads TGTGCCAGCAGCTTTGGCCCTGGCACCACGCAAGAGACCCAGTACTTC. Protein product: CASSFGPGTTQETQYF.

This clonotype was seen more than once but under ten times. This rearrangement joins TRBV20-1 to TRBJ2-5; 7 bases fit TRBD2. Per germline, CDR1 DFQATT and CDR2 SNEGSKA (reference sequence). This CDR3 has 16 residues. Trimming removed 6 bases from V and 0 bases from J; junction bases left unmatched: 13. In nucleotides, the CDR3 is TGCAGTGCAAACCCATCCTTAGCGGGTCACCAAGAGACCCAGTACTTC. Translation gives CSANPSLAGHQETQYF.

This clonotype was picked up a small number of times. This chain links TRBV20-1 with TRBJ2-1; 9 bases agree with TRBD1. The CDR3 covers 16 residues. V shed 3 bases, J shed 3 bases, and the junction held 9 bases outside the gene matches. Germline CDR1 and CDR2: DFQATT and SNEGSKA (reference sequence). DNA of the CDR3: TGCAGTGCTAGTTTAACCGGGACAGGGTTCTACAATGAGCAGTTCTTC. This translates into CSASLTGTGFYNEQFF.

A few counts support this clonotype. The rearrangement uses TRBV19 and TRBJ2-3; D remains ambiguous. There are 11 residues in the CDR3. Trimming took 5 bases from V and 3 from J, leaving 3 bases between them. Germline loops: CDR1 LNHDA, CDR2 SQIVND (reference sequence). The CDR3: CASSYTDTQYF. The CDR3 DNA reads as TGTGCCAGTAGTTATACAGATACGCAGTATTTT.

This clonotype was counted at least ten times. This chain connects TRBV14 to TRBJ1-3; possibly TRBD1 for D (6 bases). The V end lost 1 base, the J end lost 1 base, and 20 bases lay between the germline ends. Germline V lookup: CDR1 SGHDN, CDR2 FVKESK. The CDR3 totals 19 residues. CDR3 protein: CASSQAGTQGTASGNTIYF. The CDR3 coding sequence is TGTGCCAGCAGCCAAGCCGGGACCCAGGGGACCGCTTCTGGAAACACCATATATTTT.

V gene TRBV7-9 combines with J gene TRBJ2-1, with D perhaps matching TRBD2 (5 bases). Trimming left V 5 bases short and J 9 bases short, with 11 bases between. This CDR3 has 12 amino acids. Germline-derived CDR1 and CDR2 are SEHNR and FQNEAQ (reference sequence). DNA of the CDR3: TGTGCCAGCAGCCCGGACTCCAGTGAGCAGTTCTTC. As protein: CASSPDSSEQFF.

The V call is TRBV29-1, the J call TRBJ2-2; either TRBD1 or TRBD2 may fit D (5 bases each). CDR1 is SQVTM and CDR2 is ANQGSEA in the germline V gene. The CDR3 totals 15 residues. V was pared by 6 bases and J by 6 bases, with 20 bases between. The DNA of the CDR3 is TGCAGCGTAACCCGGGACCCCAGAGGGGCCGGGGAGCTGTTTTTT. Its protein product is CSVTRDPRGAGELFF.

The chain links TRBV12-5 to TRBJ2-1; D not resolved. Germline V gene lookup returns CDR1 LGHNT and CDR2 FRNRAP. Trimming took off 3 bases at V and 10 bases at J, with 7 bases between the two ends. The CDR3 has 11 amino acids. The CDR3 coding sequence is TGTGCTAGTGGTTTCTCGGACGAGCAGTTCTTC. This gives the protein CASGFSDEQFF.

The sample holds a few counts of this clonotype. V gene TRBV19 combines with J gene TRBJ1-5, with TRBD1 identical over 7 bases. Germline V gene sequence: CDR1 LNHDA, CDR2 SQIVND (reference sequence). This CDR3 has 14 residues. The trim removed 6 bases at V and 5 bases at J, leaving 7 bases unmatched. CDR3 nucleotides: TGTGCCAGTAGAAAAACAGGGGTACATCAGCCCCAGCATTTT. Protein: CASRKTGVHQPQHF.

The chain's CDR3 is CASSLDRVRQPQHF. The CDR3 region has the DNA TGTGCCAGCAGCTTAGACAGGGTAAGGCAGCCCCAGCATTTT. The chain is built from TRBV7-2 and TRBJ1-5, with D perhaps matching TRBD1 (6 bases). There are 14 residues in the CDR3. Deletions cut 1 base from V and 7 bases from J, with 11 bases between. CDR1 SGHTA and CDR2 FQGNSA come from the germline V gene.

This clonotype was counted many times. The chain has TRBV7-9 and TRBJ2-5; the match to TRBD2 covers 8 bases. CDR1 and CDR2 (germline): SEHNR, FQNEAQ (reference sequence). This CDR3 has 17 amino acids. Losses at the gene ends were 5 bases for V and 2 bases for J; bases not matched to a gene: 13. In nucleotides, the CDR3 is TGTGCCAGCAGCCCACGAACGGCGGGAGGTGCACAAGAGACCCAGTACTTC. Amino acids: CASSPRTAGGAQETQYF.

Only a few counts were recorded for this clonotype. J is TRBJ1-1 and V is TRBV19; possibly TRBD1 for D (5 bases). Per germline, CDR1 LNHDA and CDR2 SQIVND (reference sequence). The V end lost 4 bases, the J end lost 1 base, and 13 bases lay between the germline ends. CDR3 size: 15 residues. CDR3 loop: CASSSRGSENTEAFF. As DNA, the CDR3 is TGTGCCAGTAGTAGCCGGGGGTCCGAGAACACTGAAGCTTTCTTT.

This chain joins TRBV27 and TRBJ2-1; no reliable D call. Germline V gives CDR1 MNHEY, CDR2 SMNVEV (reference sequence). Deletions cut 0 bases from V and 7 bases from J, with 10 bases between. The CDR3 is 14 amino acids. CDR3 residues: CASSLSKLWNEQFF. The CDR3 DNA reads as TGTGCCAGCAGTTTATCTAAGCTGTGGAATGAGCAGTTCTTC.

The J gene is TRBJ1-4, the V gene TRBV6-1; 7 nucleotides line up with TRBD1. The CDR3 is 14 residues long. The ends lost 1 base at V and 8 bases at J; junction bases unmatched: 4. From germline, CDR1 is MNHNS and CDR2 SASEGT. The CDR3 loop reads CASSEDRGQEKLFF. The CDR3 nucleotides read TGTGCCAGCAGTGAAGACAGGGGCCAAGAAAAACTGTTTTTT.

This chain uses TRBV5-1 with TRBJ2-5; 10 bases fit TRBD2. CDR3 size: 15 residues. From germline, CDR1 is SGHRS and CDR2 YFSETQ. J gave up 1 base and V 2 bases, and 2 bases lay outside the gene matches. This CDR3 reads CASSFRTSGQETQYF. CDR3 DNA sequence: TGCGCCAGCAGCTTCCGGACTAGCGGCCAAGAGACCCAGTACTTC. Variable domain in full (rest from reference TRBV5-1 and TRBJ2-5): KAGVTQTPRYLIKTRGQQVTLSCSPISGHRSVSWYQQTPGQGLQFLFEYFSETQRNKGNFPGRFSGRQFSNSRSEMNVSTLELGDSALYLCASSFRTSGQETQYFGPGTRLLVL.

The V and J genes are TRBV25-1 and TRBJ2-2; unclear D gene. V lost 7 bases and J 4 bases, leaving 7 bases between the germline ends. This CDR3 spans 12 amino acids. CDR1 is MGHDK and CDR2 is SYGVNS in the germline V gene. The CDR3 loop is CASTGGTGELFF. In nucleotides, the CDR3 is TGTGCCAGCACGGGCGGCACCGGGGAGCTGTTTTTT.

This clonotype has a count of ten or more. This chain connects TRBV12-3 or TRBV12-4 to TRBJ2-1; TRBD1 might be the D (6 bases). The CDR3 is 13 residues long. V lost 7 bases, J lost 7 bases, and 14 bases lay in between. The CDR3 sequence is CASTLRGDNEQFF. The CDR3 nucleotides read TGTGCCAGCACCCTCAGGGGAGATAATGAGCAGTTCTTC.

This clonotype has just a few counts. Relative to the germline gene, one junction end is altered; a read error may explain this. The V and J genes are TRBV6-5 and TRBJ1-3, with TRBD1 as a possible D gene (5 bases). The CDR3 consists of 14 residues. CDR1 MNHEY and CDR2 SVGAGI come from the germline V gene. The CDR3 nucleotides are TGTGCCAGCAGTTACTCGACAGCTGGAGACACCATATATTTT. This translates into CASSYSTAGDTIYF.

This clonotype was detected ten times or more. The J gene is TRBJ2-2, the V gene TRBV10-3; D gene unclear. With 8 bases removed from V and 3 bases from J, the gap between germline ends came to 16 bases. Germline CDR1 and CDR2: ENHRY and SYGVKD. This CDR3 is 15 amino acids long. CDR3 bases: TGTGCCATCGCATCTCAGGTGGCGGACACCGGGGAGCTGTTTTTT. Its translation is CAIASQVADTGELFF.

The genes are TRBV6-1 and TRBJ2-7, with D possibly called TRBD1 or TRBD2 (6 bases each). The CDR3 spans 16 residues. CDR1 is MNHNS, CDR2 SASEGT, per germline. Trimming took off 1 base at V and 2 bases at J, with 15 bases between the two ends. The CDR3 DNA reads TGTGCCAGCAGTGAAGGTATCGGGGGCCCTACCTACGAGCAGTACTTC. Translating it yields CASSEGIGGPTYEQYF.

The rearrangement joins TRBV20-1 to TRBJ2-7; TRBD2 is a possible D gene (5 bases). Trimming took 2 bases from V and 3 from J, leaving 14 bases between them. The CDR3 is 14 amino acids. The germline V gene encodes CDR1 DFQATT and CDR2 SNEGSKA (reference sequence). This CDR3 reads CSARPSVRDYEQYF. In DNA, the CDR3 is TGCAGTGCTAGACCCTCCGTGAGGGACTACGAGCAGTACTTC.

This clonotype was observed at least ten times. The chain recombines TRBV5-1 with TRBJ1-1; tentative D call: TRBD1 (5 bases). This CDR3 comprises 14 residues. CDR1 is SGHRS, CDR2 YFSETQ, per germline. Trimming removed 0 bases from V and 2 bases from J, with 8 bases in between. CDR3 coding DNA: TGCGCCAGCAGCTTGGGAGGACAAAACACTGAAGCTTTCTTT. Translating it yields CASSLGGQNTEAFF.